The clone carrying this TCR beta chain was recorded a few times. Treatment reported: oral pan-JAK inhibitor, 5-10 mg twice daily. The CDR3 has 14 amino acids. Trimming removed 3 bases from V and 6 bases from J; junction bases left unmatched: 7. CDR1 and CDR2 from the germline V gene are ENHRY and SYGVKD. The sample originates from a study of CD8+ T cells in alopecia areata. Following extraction, RNA underwent reverse transcription to cDNA, which served as the sequencing template. TCRdb's copy holds only in-frame clones and misses some; the assay was immunoSEQ multiplex PCR. The sample yields 270,000 or so clones, nearly 60% seen once.

The specimen comprised CD4+ T cells sorted from blood, sampled at week 24, from a patient treated with tofacitinib. This clonotype was sampled from a human donor with alopecia areata. The chain carries TRBV10-3 and TRBJ2-7; 8 bases match TRBD1. CDR3 DNA sequence: TGTGCCATCAGTGATTCATCAGGGGGCAGCGAGCAGTACTTC. Protein: CAISDSSGGSEQYF.